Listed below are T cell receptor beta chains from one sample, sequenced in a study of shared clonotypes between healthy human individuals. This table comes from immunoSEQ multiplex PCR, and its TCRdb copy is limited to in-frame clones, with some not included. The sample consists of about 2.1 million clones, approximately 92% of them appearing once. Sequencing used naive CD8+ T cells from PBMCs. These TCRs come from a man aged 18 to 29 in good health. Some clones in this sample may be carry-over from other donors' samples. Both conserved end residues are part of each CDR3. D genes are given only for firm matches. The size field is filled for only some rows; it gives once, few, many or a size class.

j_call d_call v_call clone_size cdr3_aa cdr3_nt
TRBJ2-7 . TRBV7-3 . CASSSTPDHYEQYF TGTGCCAGCAGCTCGACCCCCGACCACTACGAGCAGTACTTC
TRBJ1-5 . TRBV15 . CATSRGSGANQPQHF TGTGCCACCAGCAGAGGTTCAGGGGCGAATCAGCCCCAGCATTTT
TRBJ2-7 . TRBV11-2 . CASSSRRTPYEQYF TGTGCCAGCAGCTCGAGACGGACCCCCTACGAGCAGTACTTC
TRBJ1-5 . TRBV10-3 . CAISATGGQVNQPQHF TGTGCCATCAGTGCTACAGGCGGGCAGGTCAATCAGCCCCAGCATTTT
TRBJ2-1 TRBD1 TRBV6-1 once CASGRTGPLYEQFF TGTGCCAGCGGACGGACAGGGCCGCTGTATGAGCAGTTCTTC
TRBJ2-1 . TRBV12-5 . CASGFGKPSYNEQFF TGTGCTAGTGGTTTTGGGAAGCCATCCTACAATGAGCAGTTCTTC
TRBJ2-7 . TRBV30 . CAWSVRDKRPLSSYEQYF TGTGCCTGGAGTGTCCGGGACAAAAGGCCCTTGTCATCCTACGAGCAGTACTTC
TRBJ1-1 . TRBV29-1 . CSVEGAVIPAGEAFF TGCAGCGTTGAGGGAGCTGTTATTCCGGCCGGTGAAGCTTTCTTT
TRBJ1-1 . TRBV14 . CASRGGMNTEAFF TGTGCCAGCAGGGGTGGTATGAACACTGAAGCTTTCTTT
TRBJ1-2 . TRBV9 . CASSVGSIDYGYTF TGTGCCAGCAGCGTAGGTTCCATAGACTATGGCTACACCTTC
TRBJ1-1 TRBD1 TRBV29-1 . CSVLQGIVNTEAFF TGCAGCGTCTTACAGGGGATCGTGAACACTGAAGCTTTCTTT
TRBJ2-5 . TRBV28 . CASSLLEGAEDQETQYF TGTGCCAGCAGTTTATTGGAGGGGGCAGAGGACCAAGAGACCCAGTACTTC
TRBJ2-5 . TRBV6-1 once CASSEGGAGETQYF TGTGCCAGCAGTGAAGGGGGGGCAGGGGAGACCCAGTACTTC
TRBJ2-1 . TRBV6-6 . CASSYPLGVQFF TGTGCCAGCAGTTACCCCCTCGGGGTGCAGTTCTTC
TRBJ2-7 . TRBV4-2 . CASSPQGTAATTYEQYF TGTGCCAGCTCTCCCCAAGGGACTGCCGCTACAACCTACGAGCAGTACTTC
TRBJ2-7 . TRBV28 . CASSLLGDLPYEQYF TGTGCCAGCAGTTTACTGGGGGATCTCCCCTACGAGCAGTACTTC
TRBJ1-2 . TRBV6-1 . CASSEAGGGYGYTF TGTGCCAGCAGTGAAGCGGGTGGGGGGTATGGCTACACCTTC
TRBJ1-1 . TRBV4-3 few CASSLRSKNTEAFF TGCGCCAGCAGCCTCAGATCAAAGAACACTGAAGCTTTCTTT
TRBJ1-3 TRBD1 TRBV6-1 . CASRDREPGNTIYF TGTGCCAGCAGGGACAGGGAACCTGGAAACACCATATATTTT
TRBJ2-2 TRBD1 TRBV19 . CASRGQGATGELFF TGTGCCAGTAGGGGACAGGGGGCAACCGGGGAGCTGTTTTTT
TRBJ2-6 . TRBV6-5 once CASDSSGANVLTF TGTGCCAGCGACAGCTCTGGGGCCAACGTCCTGACTTTC
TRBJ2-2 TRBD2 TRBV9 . CASSVVTSGRTGELFF TGTGCCAGCAGCGTAGTTACTAGCGGGAGGACCGGGGAGCTGTTTTTT
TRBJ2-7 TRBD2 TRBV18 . CASSPPRLAGYYEQYF TGTGCCAGCTCACCTCCCCGGCTAGCGGGGTACTACGAGCAGTACTTC
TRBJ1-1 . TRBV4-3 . CASSPGTMNTEAFF TGCGCCAGCAGCCCAGGGACAATGAACACTGAAGCTTTCTTT
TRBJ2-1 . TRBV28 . CASSSPLLWTAYNEQFF TGTGCCAGCAGTTCCCCCCTCCTGTGGACAGCATACAATGAGCAGTTCTTC
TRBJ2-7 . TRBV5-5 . CASSLAAAANEQYF TGTGCCAGCAGCTTGGCCGCAGCAGCTAACGAGCAGTACTTC
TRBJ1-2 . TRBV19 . CASSLGPFYTF TGTGCCAGTAGTCTGGGGCCTTTCTACACCTTC